This T cell receptor (beta chain) comes out of a study of T cell repertoires in cytomegalovirus infection. The overall study: Recently identified HLA-C-restricted CMV epitopes and well-studied HLA-B-restricted CMV epitopes were used by the study. Matching HLA type and CMV infection were both indicated by public TCR beta signatures. Study-wide results and caveats: Clonotypes of TCR beta that were HLA-C-restricted and CMV-specific dominated the ex vivo response. Cumulative public TCR beta family frequency identified CMV carriers with the relevant HLA.

This CDR3 is 13 amino acids long. Trimming removed 6 bases at V and 5 bases at J, with 17 bases between. Per the germline V gene, CDR1 is SQVTM and CDR2 is ANQGSEA. In the case of this clonotype: Its target is not known.

TCRdb reanalysed the reads using MiXCR and keeps one entry per CDR3 protein. The table records 90,000 to 120,000 distinct CDR3 sequences, 35% to 50% of them present only once. This rearrangement joins TRBV29-1 to TRBJ2-7; TRBD1 might be the D (7 bases). Source: CD8+ T cells from cultured PBMCs, taken from culture after CMV antigen stimulation. This TCR came from a human donor in good health (CMV status not recorded). Some clones in this sample may be carry-over from other donors' samples. The CDR3 DNA sequence: TGCAGCGTCGAGGAGGGGGCACTGAACGAGCAGTACTTC. Residues: CSVEEGALNEQYF.